The sequence of this T cell receptor (beta chain) was determined in a study of cytomegalovirus exposure and HLA in healthy donors. Study information: The study placed over 65% of its approximately 400 genotyped donors in the Caucasian-associated ancestry cluster.

Per germline, CDR1 KGHSH and CDR2 LQKENI. The CDR3 consists of 16 residues. Trimming took off 3 bases at V and 6 bases at J, with 15 bases between the two ends. Note on this clone: Its cognate antigen is unknown.

Findings of the study overall: Accounts indicate the classifier identified cytomegalovirus status with strong specificity and sensitivity.

The PCR employed 60 Vbeta primers together with 13 Jbeta primers. Measured with immunoSEQ multiplex PCR; TCRdb has only the in-frame clones, and not every one. Of about 140,000 clones in the sample, around four fifths were seen once. Donors had nominal health at sampling but likely had unrecorded immune exposures. Sequences were obtained from PBMCs. The chain joins TRBV18 to TRBJ1-6; no definite D call. The TCR comes from a man aged 25-45 years in good health and CMV-seropositive. CDR3 nucleotide sequence: TGTGCCAGCTCACCCGAAAGAGGAAACGGTAATTCACCCCTCCACTTT. This codes for CASSPERGNGNSPLHF.